This T cell receptor beta chain was observed in a study of HIV-infected children after antiretroviral therapy interruption. Study at large: Weeks 0, 12, interruption end (24 or 48), and about 3 years post-study gave interruption-arm samples.

Unique molecular identifiers were included in an RNA-based 3' RACE TCR library. One entry per CDR3 protein, called by TCRdb with MiXCR from the 3' RACE reads. The sample has 90,000 or so distinct CDR3 sequences, less than 7% seen once; the top ten hold more than 0.95%. Trimming removed 5 bases at V and 6 bases at J, with 10 bases between. CDR3 size: 12 residues. CDR1 and CDR2 (germline): LNHNV, YYDKDF (reference sequence). Overall study findings and caveats: Naive CD4+ sequences overlapped less between time points once interruption began.

The treatment was: PENTA 11 planned treatment interruption arm or continuous ART arm. Samples needed at least 5 million viable cryopreserved PBMCs. Naive CD4+ CD45RA+ CD45RO- T cells were FACS-sorted from thawed PBMCs. The sample holds many counts of this clonotype. No antigen is known for it. This chain joins TRBV15 and TRBJ1-1, with no clear D. The source of this sequence is a pool of human donors with HIV. Sequencing was performed on CD45RA+ CD4+ T cells from PBMCs, pooled from several time points, taken from a donor given antiretroviral therapy, either interrupted or continuous. Specified subset: naive CD4+ CD45RA+ CD45RO- T cells. The CDR3 region has the DNA TGTGCCACCAGCCGGAAGGGCGCTGAAGCTTTCTTT. Amino acid sequence: CATSRKGAEAFF.